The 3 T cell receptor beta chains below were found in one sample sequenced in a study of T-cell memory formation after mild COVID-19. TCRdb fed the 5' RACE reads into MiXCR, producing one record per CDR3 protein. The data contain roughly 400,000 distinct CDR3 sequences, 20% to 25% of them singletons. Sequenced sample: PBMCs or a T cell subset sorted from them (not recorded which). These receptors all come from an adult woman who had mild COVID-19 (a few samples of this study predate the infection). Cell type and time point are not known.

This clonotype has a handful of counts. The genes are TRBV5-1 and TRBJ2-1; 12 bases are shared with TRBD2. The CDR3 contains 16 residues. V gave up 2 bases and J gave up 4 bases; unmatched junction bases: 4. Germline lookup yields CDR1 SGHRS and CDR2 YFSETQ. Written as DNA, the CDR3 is TGCGCCAGCAGCTTTGACCTAGCGGGGGGGTACAATGAGCAGTTCTTC. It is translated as CASSFDLAGGYNEQFF.

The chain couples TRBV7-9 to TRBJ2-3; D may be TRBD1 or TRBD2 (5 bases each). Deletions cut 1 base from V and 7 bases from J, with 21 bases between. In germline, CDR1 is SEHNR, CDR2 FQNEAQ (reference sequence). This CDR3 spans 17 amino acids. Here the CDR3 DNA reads TGTGCCAGCAGCTTAGGGGGGATCTTTCGAGTGAAAAATACGCAGTATTTT. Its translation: CASSLGGIFRVKNTQYF.

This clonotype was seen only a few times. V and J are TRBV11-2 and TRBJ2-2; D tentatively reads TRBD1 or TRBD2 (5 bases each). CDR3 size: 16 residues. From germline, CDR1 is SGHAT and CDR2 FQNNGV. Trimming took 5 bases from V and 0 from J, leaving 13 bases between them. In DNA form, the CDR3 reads TGTGCCAGCAGCAAGACGGGGACCTCGAACACCGGGGAGCTGTTTTTT. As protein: CASSKTGTSNTGELFF.